This TCR beta chain derives from a study of blood T cells in healthy people across ages. Using a J-beta primer mix together with a sample-barcoded 5' primer, a second PCR was run for roughly 7 to 11 cycles. TCRdb passed the 5' RACE reads through MiXCR, listing each CDR3 protein once. Among roughly 1,100,000 distinct CDR3 sequences listed, about 23% were seen once. The germline V gene has CDR1 SQVTM and CDR2 ANQGSEA. The V end lost 6 bases, the J end lost 0 bases, and 11 bases lay between the germline ends. The CDR3 spans 13 residues. This clonotype was detected only once. This sample also appeared in a second study, on T cells of mothers and their children.

Material for sequencing was blood. The chain uses TRBV29-1 and TRBJ1-1; D possibly corresponds to TRBD1 (5 bases). The origin of this receptor is a girl aged 2-10 years in good health. CDR3 loop: CSVGGMMNTEAFF. Written as DNA, the CDR3 is TGCAGCGTGGGGGGGATGATGAACACTGAAGCTTTCTTT.